The rows below give T cell receptor beta chains drawn from one sample of a study of spatial heterogeneity in lung cancer. TCRdb redid the calling of the 5' RACE reads with MiXCR, one entry per CDR3 protein. Among about 26,000 distinct CDR3 sequences listed, 5.5% to 7% were seen once. This specimen was PBMCs, taken at follow-up. These receptor sequences come from a male donor with early-stage non-small cell lung cancer. CDR3s include the opening cysteine and the closing phenylalanine or tryptophan. The order of the fields is V gene, clone size, J gene, D gene, CDR3 protein, CDR3 DNA. The D gene is left open where the match is weak. A clone size is listed for some rows: how often the clone was seen (once, few, many), or a class if it is expanded.

TRBV5-5	many	TRBJ2-2	NA	CASSLAQQNTGELFF	TGTGCCAGCAGCTTGGCACAGCAGAACACCGGGGAGCTGTTTTTT
TRBV7-9	many	TRBJ1-6	NA	CASSLEGSPLHF	TGTGCCAGCAGCTTAGAAGGGTCACCCCTCCACTTT
TRBV7-7	few	TRBJ2-3	NA	CASSFGSSSTDTQYF	TGTGCCAGCAGCTTCGGGAGTTCCTCCACAGATACGCAGTATTTT
TRBV11-2	many	TRBJ2-1	TRBD2	CGSGRAREQFF	TGTGGAAGCGGGAGAGCAAGGGAGCAGTTCTTC
TRBV7-2	many	TRBJ2-1	NA	CASSSQEGNEQFF	TGTGCCAGCAGCTCCCAAGAGGGGAATGAGCAGTTCTTC
TRBV7-9	many	TRBJ2-2	TRBD1	CASRLDRVYSTGELFF	TGTGCCAGCAGGCTGGACAGGGTTTATAGCACCGGGGAGCTGTTTTTT
TRBV5-4	many	TRBJ2-2	NA	CASSLFSTGELFF	TGTGCCAGCAGCTTGTTCAGCACCGGGGAGCTGTTTTTT
TRBV7-8	many	TRBJ1-6	NA	CASSLALRDNSPLHF	TGTGCCAGCAGCTTAGCGCTACGGGACAATTCACCCCTCCACTTT
TRBV12-3/TRBV12-4	many	TRBJ1-5	NA	CASSLGDLSNQPQHF	TGTGCCAGCAGTTTGGGGGACCTTAGCAATCAGCCCCAGCATTTT
TRBV29-1	medium-sized	TRBJ2-7	TRBD1	CSARTGVYEQYF	TGCAGCGCAAGGACAGGGGTCTACGAGCAGTACTTC
TRBV2	many	TRBJ2-5	NA	CVRGGQETQYF	TGTGTCAGAGGAGGGCAAGAGACCCAGTACTTC
TRBV5-4	once	TRBJ1-6	TRBD1	CAAGQVNSPLHF	TGTGCAGCGGGACAGGTTAATTCACCCCTCCACTTT
TRBV7-9	many	TRBJ2-3	NA	CASSPPGSATDTQYF	TGTGCCAGCAGCCCTCCAGGGTCTGCCACCGATACGCAGTATTTT
TRBV7-2	many	TRBJ2-3	NA	CASSPRRGTDTQYF	TGTGCCAGCAGCCCCCGTAGGGGCACAGATACGCAGTATTTT
TRBV11-2	few	TRBJ2-7	NA	CASSSGPQDEQYF	TGTGCCAGCAGCTCGGGACCACAGGACGAGCAGTACTTC
TRBV6-5	many	TRBJ2-7	TRBD1	CASRGTGLPEQYF	TGTGCCAGCAGGGGGACAGGCCTGCCCGAGCAGTACTTC
TRBV7-9	many	TRBJ1-2	NA	CASSLSPSGGSYGYTF	TGTGCCAGCAGCTTATCTCCGAGCGGGGGTAGCTATGGCTACACCTTC
TRBV2	many	TRBJ2-2	TRBD1	CASSTGTANTGELFF	TGTGCCAGCAGTACCGGGACAGCGAACACCGGGGAGCTGTTTTTT
TRBV5-1	many	TRBJ2-2	TRBD1	CASSLPPGQGSGSATGELFF	TGCGCCAGCAGCTTGCCCCCGGGACAGGGGTCGGGGTCGGCCACCGGGGAGCTGTTTTTT
TRBV12-3/TRBV12-4	NA	TRBJ2-3	NA	CASTPTGWDTQYF	TGTGCCAGCACCCCGACTGGATGGGATACGCAGTATTTT
TRBV20-1	many	TRBJ2-3	TRBD1	CSLHILGTGEGDTQYF	TGCAGCCTACATATTTTAGGGACAGGGGAGGGAGATACGCAGTATTTT
TRBV6-5	many	TRBJ2-7	TRBD2	CASRPDFSGVSYEQYF	TGTGCCAGCAGACCAGATTTTAGCGGGGTCTCCTACGAGCAGTACTTC
TRBV7-2	many	TRBJ1-6	NA	CASSLQTPVPLHF	TGTGCCAGCAGCCTACAGACCCCAGTGCCCCTCCACTTT
TRBV20-1	NA	TRBJ2-1	TRBD2	CSAFASGVGNEQFF	TGCAGTGCCTTTGCCAGCGGGGTGGGGAATGAGCAGTTCTTC
TRBV5-8	NA	TRBJ2-2	NA	CASRLGLNTGELFF	TGTGCCAGCAGACTAGGGCTCAACACCGGGGAGCTGTTTTTT
TRBV20-1	many	TRBJ1-3	NA	CSATREGWGNTIYF	TGCAGTGCTACCCGGGAAGGGTGGGGAAACACCATATATTTT
TRBV20-1	NA	TRBJ2-5	TRBD2	CSAPFPGGDQETQYF	TGCAGTGCCCCATTCCCGGGGGGGGACCAAGAGACCCAGTACTTC
TRBV2	NA	TRBJ2-2	NA	CASNLGSSRTGELFF	TGTGCCAGCAACCTAGGTAGCAGTCGCACCGGGGAGCTGTTTTTT
TRBV6-2/TRBV6-3	few	TRBJ1-5	TRBD1	CASSYFGRGGYQPQHF	TGTGCCAGCAGTTACTTCGGTAGAGGGGGCTATCAGCCCCAGCATTTT
TRBV19	many	TRBJ2-5	NA	CASSIADGQETQYF	TGTGCCAGTAGTATAGCGGACGGCCAAGAGACCCAGTACTTC
TRBV6-2/TRBV6-3	many	TRBJ2-1	NA	CASAGLDEQFF	TGTGCCAGCGCGGGTTTGGATGAGCAGTTCTTC
TRBV4-3	many	TRBJ1-4	NA	CASSQVGNLNEKLFF	TGCGCCAGCAGCCAAGTTGGTAACCTTAATGAAAAACTGTTTTTT
TRBV29-1	many	TRBJ2-1	TRBD1	CSVVAGQVYNEQFF	TGCAGCGTTGTCGCGGGACAGGTATACAATGAGCAGTTCTTC
TRBV6-6	many	TRBJ2-4	NA	CASSYLGSLDQNIQYF	TGTGCCAGCAGTTACCTGGGTTCGCTGGACCAAAACATTCAGTACTTC
TRBV6-2/TRBV6-3	NA	TRBJ1-5	NA	CASSSTGTGNQPQHF	TGTGCCAGCAGTTCCACCGGGACTGGGAATCAGCCCCAGCATTTT
TRBV29-1	many	TRBJ1-4	TRBD1	CSAGTAFNEKLFF	TGCAGCGCTGGGACAGCCTTCAATGAAAAACTGTTTTTT
TRBV5-4	many	TRBJ1-6	NA	CASSFDSGPMEPLHF	TGTGCCAGCAGCTTTGACAGCGGACCGATGGAACCCCTCCACTTT
TRBV2	NA	TRBJ2-1	NA	CASTLLSSYNEQFF	TGTGCCAGCACTCTACTCAGCTCCTACAATGAGCAGTTCTTC
TRBV5-1	many	TRBJ2-4	TRBD1	CASSPNPTGENIQYF	TGCGCCAGCAGCCCAAACCCGACAGGGGAAAACATTCAGTACTTC
TRBV10-2	many	TRBJ1-1	NA	CASRRDSAPNTEAFF	TGCGCCAGCAGAAGGGATTCGGCTCCGAACACTGAAGCTTTCTTT
TRBV20-1	many	TRBJ2-1	NA	CSARMPTFANEQFF	TGCAGTGCCCGAATGCCGACTTTCGCCAATGAGCAGTTCTTC
TRBV6-2/TRBV6-3	few	TRBJ1-1	NA	CASIAGQGTEAFF	TGTGCCAGCATCGCCGGGCAGGGGACTGAAGCTTTCTTT
TRBV18	NA	TRBJ1-2	NA	CASSLQRQVIYGYTF	TGTGCCAGCTCCCTCCAGAGACAGGTGATATATGGCTACACCTTC
TRBV13	few	TRBJ1-2	NA	CASSSMGDTSSNYGYTF	TGTGCCAGCAGCTCCATGGGGGACACATCTTCTAACTATGGCTACACCTTC
TRBV7-4	NA	TRBJ1-3	NA	CASSLAQSSGNTIYF	TGTGCCAGCAGCTTAGCACAGTCCTCTGGAAACACCATATATTTT